A selection of T cell receptor beta chains follows, all from one sample in a study of T cell responses to AZD1222 COVID-19 vaccine. Only in-frame clones appear in the TCRdb table, and some are missing; sequencing was by immunoSEQ multiplex PCR. This table holds approximately 100,000 clones, about 89% found once. The sequencing here drew on peripheral blood, taken on day 0 of AZD1222 vaccination. Source of these receptors: an adult in good health. CDR3s include the opening cysteine and the closing phenylalanine or tryptophan. The order of the fields is J gene, clone size, D gene, V gene, CDR3 DNA, CDR3 protein. A D gene is named only where the DNA matches it firmly. Where a row states a size, it is once, few, many or the class of an expanded clone; other rows omit it.

>TRBJ2-5|-|-|TRBV10-3
TGTGCCATCAGCGGCCCAACGGGAGAGACCCAGTACTTC
CAISGPTGETQYF
>TRBJ1-2|-|TRBD1|TRBV19
TGTGCCAGTAGTAAAATCCTCAGTACAGGGGAGCGGGGCTACACCTTC
CASSKILSTGERGYTF
>TRBJ1-1|-|-|TRBV18
TGTGCCAGCTCACCCGACAGACAGCGAGAAGCTTTCTTT
CASSPDRQREAFF
>TRBJ2-1|-|TRBD1|TRBV11-3
TGTGCCAGCAGCCGGGGACAGGGAGATAATAATGAGCAGTTCTTC
CASSRGQGDNNEQFF
>TRBJ1-1|few|-|TRBV7-2
TGTGCCAGCAGCTTAGCAGGGGTTACTGAAGCTTTCTTT
CASSLAGVTEAFF
>TRBJ2-5|-|-|TRBV6-5
TGTGCCAGCATCCGACAGGCCCAAGAGACCCAGTACTTC
CASIRQAQETQYF
>TRBJ2-2|-|-|TRBV5-1
TGCGCCAGCAGCTCCCTGCAAGCGGACGCCACCGGGGAGCTGTTTTTT
CASSSLQADATGELFF
>TRBJ1-5|-|-|TRBV20-1
TGCAGTGCTAGTCGCGACACAGTAAATAGCAATCAGCCCCAGCATTTT
CSASRDTVNSNQPQHF
>TRBJ2-3|-|TRBD2|TRBV5-4
TGTGCCAGCAGCTTAGAGCGGGGAGATACGCAGTATTTT
CASSLERGDTQYF
>TRBJ2-7|-|TRBD2|TRBV3-1/TRBV3-2
TGTGCCAGCAGCCAAGGGTCAGCGGGGCTCAGGGAGCAGTACTTC
CASSQGSAGLREQYF
>TRBJ1-5|once|-|TRBV30
TGTGCCTGGAGTGTAGAGGGAGGTCAGCCCCAGCATTTT
CAWSVEGGQPQHF
>TRBJ1-5|-|-|TRBV6-5
TGTGCCAGCAGTAGACAGCCCGTGGGTCAGCCCCAGCATTTT
CASSRQPVGQPQHF
>TRBJ1-2|-|TRBD1|TRBV6-5
TGTGCCAGCAGTTCCAACCAAGGGGGCGCTTTGGGCGGCTACACCTTC
CASSSNQGGALGGYTF
>TRBJ2-5|-|-|TRBV5-5
TGTGCCAGCAGCTTGGCAGAGACCCAGTACTTC
CASSLAETQYF
>TRBJ1-2|-|TRBD1|TRBV4-3
TGCGCCAGCAGCCTCGAGGGGGCGGGAGGCTACACCTTC
CASSLEGAGGYTF
>TRBJ2-4|-|TRBD1|TRBV4-1
TGCGCCAGCAGCCAATTTTCGTCAGGGGGAAACATTCAGTACTTC
CASSQFSSGGNIQYF
>TRBJ2-1|-|TRBD2|TRBV3-1/TRBV3-2
TGTGCCAGCAGCCCCCCCGGGACTAGCGGGAGCACTGAGCAGTTCTTC
CASSPPGTSGSTEQFF
>TRBJ2-7|-|TRBD1|TRBV4-2
TGTGCCAGCAGCCAAGGACAGGGCCTCTACGAGCAGTACTTC
CASSQGQGLYEQYF
>TRBJ1-2|-|-|TRBV27
TGTGCCAGCAGTTTATCACGTACAGGCAGCTATGGCTACACCTTC
CASSLSRTGSYGYTF
>TRBJ2-5|-|TRBD2|TRBV11-2
TGTGCCAGCAGCTTAGCGCGACTAGCGGAACACCAAGAGACCCAGTACTTC
CASSLARLAEHQETQYF
>TRBJ1-1|-|-|TRBV3-1/TRBV3-2
TGTGCCAGCAGCCAAGTAATTACTGAAGCTTTCTTT
CASSQVITEAFF
>TRBJ1-6|once|-|TRBV30
TGTGCCTGGAGTGAGTCCACCCCCCTCCACTTT
CAWSESTPLHF
>TRBJ2-1|-|-|TRBV11-2
TGTGCCAGCAGCTTTACCCTGGGACAAAACGGGGACAATGAGCAGTTCTTC
CASSFTLGQNGDNEQFF
>TRBJ2-1|-|-|TRBV3-1/TRBV3-2
TGTGCCAGCAGCCAGGGCCTAGCTGTCACCTACAATGAGCAGTTCTTC
CASSQGLAVTYNEQFF
>TRBJ1-1|-|TRBD1|TRBV19
TGTGCCAGTAGTCGTACAGGGGAGACTGAAGCTTTCTTT
CASSRTGETEAFF
>TRBJ1-1|-|-|TRBV10-3
TGTGCCAGCAACGGGGGCGCATTGGGCACTGAAGCTTTCTTT
CASNGGALGTEAFF
>TRBJ1-5|-|TRBD1|TRBV6-1
TGTGCCAGCAGTGATAATGACAGGGTATTTTCTTATAGCAATCAGCCCCAGCATTTT
CASSDNDRVFSYSNQPQHF
>TRBJ1-2|-|TRBD1|TRBV19
TGTGCCAGTAGTCTAGGACAGGGGATGTACTATGGCTACACCTTC
CASSLGQGMYYGYTF
>TRBJ1-1|-|-|TRBV18
TGTGCCAGCTCATCATCATACAGGGAGAACACTGAAGCTTTCTTT
CASSSSYRENTEAFF